The 29 T cell receptor beta chains given below trace back to one sample, sequenced in a study of cytomegalovirus exposure and HLA in healthy donors. PCR amplification relied on 60 Vbeta primers (plus 13 Jbeta primers). The table came from immunoSEQ multiplex PCR; TCRdb's copy has only in-frame clones and leaves some out. The table lists approximately 150,000 clones, about 72% of them singletons. The sequencing input was PBMCs. The receptor source for this set is a man aged 35 to 55 in good health and CMV-seronegative.

The DNA for the CDR3 is TGTGCCAGAAGCCGGCGACGGTGGCCCATGGGCTACTACGAGCAGTACTTC. Protein sequence: CARSRRRWPMGYYEQYF. The gene calls are TRBV5-3 and TRBJ2-7; D remains unclear. TRBV5-3 is placed among ORFs of uncertain function. V was pared by 4 bases and J by 3 bases, with 23 bases between. This CDR3 contains 17 residues.

The chain employs TRBV2 and TRBJ1-2; D gene unclear. V was pared by 4 bases and J by 8 bases, with 14 bases between. The CDR3 has 13 amino acids. Germline V gene sequence: CDR1 SNHLY, CDR2 FYNNEI. CDR3 DNA sequence: TGTGCCAGCAGTGTGGTTGGTGGAGGAGGCTACACCTTC. Its translation: CASSVVGGGGYTF.

This chain joins TRBV19 and TRBJ2-3, with D possibly being TRBD1 (5 bases). The CDR3 is 15 residues long. V was cut by 3 bases and J by 2 bases, with 12 bases left in between. Germline assignment: CDR1 LNHDA and CDR2 SQIVND (reference sequence). The CDR3 nucleotides are TGTGCCAGTAGTATGGACAACGGCCCCACAGATACGCAGTATTTT. Its protein product is CASSMDNGPTDTQYF.

This chain joins TRBV7-2 and TRBJ1-5; tentatively, D is TRBD1 (5 bases). This CDR3 is built from 17 residues. The V end lost 2 bases, the J end lost 0 bases, and 14 bases lay between the germline ends. Germline V gene sequence: CDR1 SGHTA, CDR2 FQGNSA. Here the CDR3 DNA reads TGTGCCAGCAGCTTACGGGGGGGGGAGTATAGCAATCAGCCCCAGCATTTT. It codes for CASSLRGGEYSNQPQHF.

A few counts support this clone. V gene TRBV5-1 combines with J gene TRBJ2-2, with 10 positions matching TRBD2. The CDR3 has 17 residues. V lost 1 base to trimming and J lost 4 bases; unmatched junction nucleotides: 7. Germline CDR1 reads SGHRS; CDR2 reads YFSETQ. CDR3 amino acids: CASSLTPSGSGTGELFF. The DNA for the CDR3 is TGCGCCAGCAGCTTGACCCCTAGCGGGAGTGGCACCGGGGAGCTGTTTTTT.

The chain combines TRBV6-6 with TRBJ1-2; 7 bases map to TRBD1. This CDR3 is built from 15 residues. J was trimmed by 8 bases and V by 7 bases; bases with no gene match: 16. In germline, CDR1 is MNHNY, CDR2 SVGAGI (reference sequence). The CDR3 reads CASNTLGRGNKGYTF. CDR3 sequence (DNA): TGTGCCAGCAACACCCTGGGCAGGGGGAACAAGGGCTACACCTTC.

The CDR3 reads CASSRNDRGTNTEAFF. CDR3 bases: TGTGCCAGTAGTAGGAACGACAGGGGGACGAACACTGAAGCTTTCTTT. This rearrangement joins TRBV19 to TRBJ1-1, with TRBD1 identical over 9 bases. Germline V lookup: CDR1 LNHDA, CDR2 SQIVND (reference sequence). The CDR3 covers 16 residues. V shed 4 bases and J 1 base; nucleotides not matched to a gene: 7.

The chain recombines TRBV9 with TRBJ1-6, with TRBD1 matching over 9 bases. This CDR3 has 15 residues. CDR1 is SGDLS, CDR2 YYNGEE, per germline. After removal of 2 bases from V and 9 bases from J, the junction contained 6 bases not matched to a gene. The CDR3 loop reads CASSVGQGVSSPLHF. CDR3 sequence (DNA): TGTGCCAGCAGCGTGGGACAGGGAGTTAGTTCACCCCTCCACTTT.

The sample holds a few counts of this clone. V usage is TRBV18 and J usage is TRBJ1-2, with 10 bases aligning to TRBD1. The CDR3 extends over 14 amino acids. Germline V gives CDR1 KGHSH, CDR2 LQKENI. The junction had 2 bases not matched to a gene; V was cut back by 5 bases and J by 2 bases. The chain's CDR3 is CASSGQGDNYGYTF. DNA of the CDR3: TGTGCCAGCTCAGGACAGGGGGACAACTATGGCTACACCTTC.

This clone appeared once. The chain couples TRBV6-5 to TRBJ2-7, with D possibly being TRBD1 (5 bases). Germline V CDR1 and CDR2: MNHEY, SVGAGI. V was shortened by 0 bases and J by 4 bases, with 16 bases between the two germline ends. The CDR3 is 16 amino acids. This chain's CDR3 is CASSYSGDLRGYEQYF. As DNA, the CDR3 is TGTGCCAGCAGTTACTCTGGAGATTTAAGGGGATACGAGCAGTACTTC.

The genes are TRBV28 and TRBJ2-3, with 10 bases matching TRBD2. The length of the CDR3 is 16 residues. The germline CDR1 and CDR2 sequences are MDHEN and SYDVKM. J was trimmed by 5 bases and V by 3 bases; bases with no gene match: 8. The DNA of the CDR3 is TGTGCCAGCAGTTTGAGTCTAGCGGGAGTATTAGATACGCAGTATTTT. It encodes CASSLSLAGVLDTQYF.

The rearrangement joins TRBV18 to TRBJ1-4, with TRBD1 identical over 7 bases. Germline trimming cut 3 bases from V and 4 bases from J; bases unmatched to any gene: 5. From germline, CDR1 is KGHSH and CDR2 LQKENI. The CDR3 spans 15 residues. Here the CDR3 reads CASSPMTGINEKLFF. DNA of the CDR3: TGTGCCAGCTCACCGATGACAGGGATTAATGAAAAACTGTTTTTT.

This chain uses TRBV11-2 with TRBJ1-1, with D possibly matching TRBD1 (6 bases). CDR1 SGHAT and CDR2 FQNNGV come from the germline V gene. Trimming removed 5 bases from V and 3 bases from J, with 16 bases in between. There are 15 residues in the CDR3. The CDR3 region is CASSRKGGGYTEAFF. The CDR3, as DNA: TGTGCCAGCAGCCGGAAGGGGGGAGGGTACACTGAAGCTTTCTTT. The full variable domain, rest sourced from reference TRBV11-2 and TRBJ1-1, is EAGVAQSPRYKIIEKRQSVAFWCNPISGHATLYWYQQILGQGPKLLIQFQNNGVVDDSQLPKDRFSAERLKGVDSTLKIQPAKLEDSAVYLCASSRKGGGYTEAFFGQGTRLTVV.

The V call is TRBV7-2, the J call TRBJ2-3, with 16 positions matching TRBD2. The CDR3 runs to 19 residues. J lost 7 bases, V lost 5 bases, and 15 bases had no gene match. Germline V lookup: CDR1 SGHTA, CDR2 FQGNSA. DNA for the CDR3: TGTGCCAGCAGCACCAGGACGGGACTAGCGGGAGGGCCTTGGAATACGCAGTATTTT. It codes for CASSTRTGLAGGPWNTQYF.

The V gene is TRBV4-2, the J gene TRBJ1-4; TRBD1 agrees at 8 bases. Germline V CDR1 and CDR2: LGHNA, YNFKEQ. V shed 4 bases, J shed 4 bases, and the junction held 5 bases outside the gene matches. The length of the CDR3 is 15 residues. Here the CDR3 DNA reads TGTGCCAGCAGCCGAGAGACAGGGGATAATGAAAAACTGTTTTTT. Its protein product is CASSRETGDNEKLFF.

This clone was seen a few times. The rearrangement joins TRBV5-6 to TRBJ2-1; D unclear. CDR3 length: 15 residues. V shed 0 bases and J shed 4 bases, with 11 bases lying between them. Germline CDR1 is SGHDT and CDR2 is YYEEEE. CDR3 nucleotides: TGTGCCAGCAGCTTGGACTGGGCCGTATACAATGAGCAGTTCTTC. Its translation: CASSLDWAVYNEQFF.

CDR3 bases: TGTGCCAGCAGCTTGGAGAGACTAGCGGGGGCGATCACAGATACGCAGTATTTT. Residues: CASSLERLAGAITDTQYF. This chain uses TRBV7-9 with TRBJ2-3, with TRBD2 matching over 12 bases. The CDR3 is made up of 18 amino acids. Germline CDR1 reads SEHNR; CDR2 reads FQNEAQ (reference sequence). J was trimmed by 2 bases and V by 3 bases; bases with no gene match: 9.

The rearrangement uses TRBV7-9 and TRBJ1-6; 8 bases are shared with TRBD1. The V gene end was trimmed by 5 bases and the J gene end by 0 bases; junction bases not matched to a gene: 12. The CDR3 consists of 19 residues. Germline V gives CDR1 SEHNR, CDR2 FQNEAQ (reference sequence). The CDR3 loop is CASSLRSTGESSYNSPLHF. CDR3 coding DNA: TGTGCCAGCAGCCTCCGATCGACAGGGGAGAGCTCCTATAATTCACCCCTCCACTTT. Supplemented by reference TRBV7-9 and TRBJ1-6, the full variable domain reads DTGVSQNPRHKITKRGQNVTFRCDPISEHNRLYWYRQTLGQGPEFLTYFQNEAQLEKSRLLSDRFSAERPKGSFSTLEIQRTEQGDSAMYLCASSLRSTGESSYNSPLHFGNGTRLTVT.

Concerning this clone: Additional DNA sequences in this sample encode the identical CDR3. The chain links TRBV5-6 to TRBJ1-2; D is unclear. The CDR3 consists of 14 residues. From germline, CDR1 is SGHDT and CDR2 YYEEEE. V was trimmed by 0 bases and J by 3 bases, leaving 9 bases between them. CDR3 DNA: TGTGCCAGCAGCTTGGGGCAGGTAGACTATGGCTACACCTTC. Protein sequence: CASSLGQVDYGYTF. Full variable domain (missing parts from reference TRBV5-6 and TRBJ1-2): DAGVTQSPTHLIKTRGQQVTLRCSPKSGHDTVSWYQQALGQGPQFIFQYYEEEERQRGNFPDRFSGHQFPNYSSELNVNALLLGDSALYLCASSLGQVDYGYTFGSGTRLTVV.

V usage is TRBV7-9 and J usage is TRBJ2-2, with D tentatively TRBD1 (5 bases). Germline V gene lookup returns CDR1 SEHNR and CDR2 FQNEAQ (reference sequence). With 6 bases removed from V and 4 bases from J, the gap between germline ends came to 18 bases. The CDR3 spans 16 residues. The DNA of the CDR3 is TGTGCCAGCAGGCCCCTTCGGACACGAGGCACCGGGGAGCTGTTTTTT. Translated: CASRPLRTRGTGELFF.

J is TRBJ1-6 and V is TRBV19; D unresolved. Trimming cost V 0 bases and J 3 bases, with 9 bases left between them. Germline CDR1 and CDR2: LNHDA and SQIVND (reference sequence). There are 16 residues in the CDR3. In nucleotides, the CDR3 is TGTGCCAGTAGTATAGAGGCCAGAAGCTATAATTCACCCCTCCACTTT. Protein sequence: CASSIEARSYNSPLHF.

This clone has a handful of counts. This chain joins TRBV30 and TRBJ2-5; 7 nucleotides agree with TRBD1. Germline V CDR1 and CDR2: GTSNPN, SVGIG (reference sequence). The V segment lost 3 bases and the J segment 3 bases; nucleotides outside the gene matches: 4. The CDR3 covers 13 residues. In DNA form, the CDR3 reads TGTGCCTGGAGCCACAGGGGAGAAGAGACCCAGTACTTC. It translates to CAWSHRGEETQYF.

The chain couples TRBV13 to TRBJ1-4; 8 nucleotides align to TRBD1. The CDR3 is 16 amino acids. In germline, CDR1 is PRHDT, CDR2 FYEKMQ (reference sequence). V lost 0 bases, J lost 3 bases, and 3 bases stayed unmatched. This CDR3 reads CASSLGDRVSNEKLFF. DNA for the CDR3: TGTGCCAGCAGCTTAGGGGACAGGGTGTCTAATGAAAAACTGTTTTTT. The complete variable domain, with remaining parts taken from reference TRBV13 and TRBJ1-4, reads AAGVIQSPRHLIKEKRETATLKCYPIPRHDTVYWYQQGPGQDPQFLISFYEKMQSDKGSIPDRFSAQQFSDYHSELNMSSLELGDSALYFCASSLGDRVSNEKLFFGSGTQLSVL.

The CDR3 coding sequence is TGTGCCAGCAGCTTGGATTTGGCCAGCTCTGGAAACACCATATATTTT. This sequence encodes CASSLDLASSGNTIYF. The chain carries TRBV5-6 and TRBJ1-3, with D hard to call. There are 16 residues in the CDR3. Per germline, CDR1 SGHDT and CDR2 YYEEEE. V lost 0 bases and J lost 0, with 10 bases in between.

The chain employs TRBV11-2 and TRBJ2-3, with 11 bases aligning to TRBD2. The CDR3 has 17 residues. V lost 5 bases to trimming and J lost 2 bases; unmatched junction nucleotides: 9. Germline CDR1 is SGHAT and CDR2 is FQNNGV. The CDR3 sequence is CASSVNPGLAVTDTQYF. In nucleotides, the CDR3 is TGTGCCAGCAGCGTAAACCCGGGACTAGCGGTCACAGATACGCAGTATTTT.

This clone showed up just once. V is TRBV6-5 and J is TRBJ1-2, with TRBD1 matching 7 bases. V shed 7 bases, J shed 4 bases, and the junction held 6 bases outside the gene matches. The CDR3 is 13 amino acids. The germline V gene has CDR1 MNHEY and CDR2 SVGAGI. This chain's CDR3 is CASTKQGFYGYTF. In DNA form, the CDR3 reads TGTGCCAGCACCAAACAGGGGTTCTATGGCTACACCTTC.

The chain carries TRBV7-9 and TRBJ1-1; TRBD1 might be the D (6 bases). This CDR3 has 14 amino acids. Germline V lookup: CDR1 SEHNR, CDR2 FQNEAQ (reference sequence). Trimming took off 6 bases at V and 4 bases at J, with 15 bases between the two ends. The chain's CDR3 is CASSFGTLGTEAFF. Written as DNA, the CDR3 is TGTGCCAGCAGTTTCGGGACATTGGGCACTGAAGCTTTCTTT.

This chain connects TRBV28 to TRBJ2-2, with a weak D call TRBD2 (5 bases). The V gene lost 6 bases and the J gene lost 2 bases, with 16 bases spanning the gap. Germline V gene sequence: CDR1 MDHEN, CDR2 SYDVKM. The CDR3 is 16 amino acids. The CDR3: CASRFLGGFNTGELFF. The CDR3 nucleotides are TGTGCCAGCAGGTTCCTGGGCGGGTTTAACACCGGGGAGCTGTTTTTT.

CDR3 DNA: TGCGCCAGCAGCTTAGAGTACACAGATACGCAGTATTTT. This sequence encodes CASSLEYTDTQYF. V is TRBV5-1 and J is TRBJ2-3; the D is unclear. Germline lookup yields CDR1 SGHRS and CDR2 YFSETQ. V lost 2 bases to trimming and J lost 2 bases, with 6 bases between them. This CDR3 has 13 amino acids.